This paragraph covers one T cell receptor beta chain sequence. Its target is not known. This sample stems from a study of CXCR3-negative and CXCR3-positive naive CD8 T cells. General study points: Similar levels of surface CD5 were seen between naive subsets; TCR strength was inferred from TRB CDR3 properties. Naive cells used TRBV-TRBJ genes in much the same way whether CXCR3-negative or CXCR3-positive; memory cells did not. Higher TRB CDR3 hydrophobicity marked CXCR3-positive naive cells relative to CXCR3-negative naive cells.

Every individual CD8+ T cell subset underwent sorting in triplicate at 300,000 to 350,000 cells apiece. CD45RO-CCR7+CD27+CD95- cells counted as naive CD8+ T cells. The libraries of TRB cDNA were prepared using 5' RACE with UMI labels. TCRdb processed the 5' RACE reads again and assigns one entry to each CDR3 protein, with no DNA. The sample holds some 120,000 distinct CDR3 sequences. The specimen was naive CXCR3+ CD8+ T cells from blood. Subset noted: CD45RO-CCR7+CD27+CD95- naive CD8+ T cells expressing CXCR3 (TNR3+). The TCR comes from a human donor in good health. Some clones in this sample may be carry-over from other donors' samples.

The CDR3 loop reads CASSSRTGGSYEQYF. J is TRBJ2-7 and V is TRBV19; the TCRdb call, TRBD1, lacks DNA for checking. Germline V gene sequence: CDR1 LNHDA, CDR2 SQIVND (reference sequence). CDR3 length: 15 amino acids.